This T cell receptor beta chain was identified in a study of shared clonotypes between healthy human individuals. This clone was seen a single time. As yet, its antigen is unknown. Researchers partitioned CD4+ cells into CD45RA+ naive and CD45RA-negative memory subsets. Study-wide points: Represented diversity, genetic and exposure-history alike, was limited by few donors. The naive CD4 repertoires of several donors were compared, and around 5.1% of clonotypes were shared.

The CDR3 has 13 amino acids. CDR1 is SGHVS and CDR2 is FQNEAQ in the germline V gene. Trimming left V 5 bases short and J 4 bases short, with 11 bases between. Clones were sequenced by immunoSEQ multiplex PCR, and TCRdb holds only the in-frame ones, with some missing. The sample includes nearly 1 million clones, 60% to 85% of them seen just once. Sequencing was performed on memory CD4+ T cells sorted from blood. The subset denotes: CD45RA-negative fraction. The chain uses TRBV7-8 and TRBJ1-2; D gene ambiguous. This sequence originates from a man aged 18 to 35 in good health. CDR3 bases: TGTGCCAGCAGCCCCGGGATGGCCTATGGCTACACCTTC. It is translated as CASSPGMAYGYTF.